A selection of T cell receptor beta chains follows, all from one sample in a study of cytomegalovirus exposure and HLA in healthy donors. TCRdb's table, derived via immunoSEQ multiplex PCR, lists solely in-frame clones and lacks some. This table holds around 120,000 clones. The sample comprised PBMCs. These receptors originate from a young man in good health and CMV-seronegative. The CDR3 runs from the conserved cysteine through the conserved F or W. Each record gives: CDR3 length, D gene, V gene, J gene, CDR3 protein, CDR3 DNA. D genes are given only for firm matches.

>11|-|TRBV5-1|TRBJ1-1
CASSLETEAFF
TGCGCCAGCAGCTTGGAGACAGAAGCTTTCTTT
>14|-|TRBV6-5|TRBJ1-1
CASSSPTGNTEAFF
TGTGCCAGCAGTTCACCGACGGGGAACACTGAAGCTTTCTTT
>14|-|TRBV6-6|TRBJ1-1
CASSSLTGNTEAFF
TGTGCCAGCAGTTCCCTGACAGGGAACACTGAAGCTTTCTTT
>11|-|TRBV20-1|TRBJ2-1
CSARGRREQFF
TGCAGTGCCAGAGGGAGACGGGAGCAGTTCTTC
>13|-|TRBV7-9|TRBJ2-5
CASSSGIQETQYF
TGTGCCAGCAGCTCAGGGATCCAAGAGACCCAGTACTTC
>14|TRBD1|TRBV15|TRBJ1-1
CATRLTGGRTEAFF
TGTGCCACCAGATTGACAGGGGGCAGAACTGAAGCTTTCTTT
>16|-|TRBV18|TRBJ1-5
CASSPRGLNSNQPQHF
TGTGCCAGCTCACCGAGGGGACTGAATAGCAATCAGCCCCAGCATTTT
>13|TRBD1|TRBV5-4|TRBJ2-7
CASSYTGGYEQYF
TGTGCCAGCAGCTACACAGGGGGTTACGAGCAGTACTTC
>15|TRBD1|TRBV27|TRBJ1-5
CASSPAGGGNQPQHF
TGTGCCAGCAGTCCAGCAGGGGGAGGCAATCAGCCCCAGCATTTT
>15|TRBD1|TRBV6-1|TRBJ2-3
CASSEEPGGKDTQYF
TGTGCCAGCAGTGAAGAACCAGGGGGAAAAGATACGCAGTATTTT
>15|TRBD1|TRBV18|TRBJ1-1
CASSPLGDRGSEAFF
TGTGCCAGCTCACCACTAGGGGACAGGGGGTCTGAAGCTTTCTTT
>16|TRBD1|TRBV18|TRBJ2-2
CASSPAGTANTGELFF
TGTGCCAGCTCACCGGCCGGGACAGCGAACACCGGGGAGCTGTTTTTT
>15|TRBD1|TRBV19|TRBJ2-6
CASRRQGSGANVLTF
TGTGCCAGTAGACGACAGGGCTCTGGGGCCAACGTCCTGACTTTC
>14|TRBD1|TRBV10-2|TRBJ1-6
CASSGTGGRSPLHF
TGCGCCAGCAGTGGGACAGGCGGTCGTTCACCCCTCCACTTT
>14|TRBD1|TRBV6-5|TRBJ1-5
CASSSPKQGKPQHF
TGTGCCAGCAGTTCCCCAAAACAGGGGAAGCCCCAGCATTTT
>15|TRBD1|TRBV4-1|TRBJ1-1
CASSQAGTGGTEAFF
TGCGCCAGCAGCCAAGCAGGGACAGGGGGCACTGAAGCTTTCTTT
>16|TRBD2|TRBV7-8|TRBJ2-5
CASSPLGAGIQETQYF
TGTGCCAGCAGCCCCCTTGGAGCGGGAATCCAAGAGACCCAGTACTTC
>14|-|TRBV11-2|TRBJ2-7
CASSPNTVPYEQYF
TGTGCCAGCAGCCCCAATACAGTGCCCTACGAGCAGTACTTC
>15|-|TRBV15|TRBJ1-5
CATSRDLPFNQPQHF
TGTGCCACCAGCAGAGATCTTCCCTTCAATCAGCCCCAGCATTTT
>13|-|TRBV28|TRBJ2-5
CASSLVQRETQYF
TGTGCCAGCAGTTTGGTACAGCGGGAGACCCAGTACTTC
>16|TRBD2|TRBV5-1|TRBJ2-1
CASSLGLAQLVNEQFF
TGCGCCAGCAGCTTGGGACTAGCGCAACTTGTCAATGAGCAGTTCTTC
>19|-|TRBV4-1|TRBJ1-5
CASSQLNLFREPGNQPQHF
TGCGCCAGCAGCCAATTGAACTTATTCCGGGAACCTGGGAATCAGCCCCAGCATTTT
>13|-|TRBV6-1|TRBJ1-4
CASCGGGREKLFF
TGTGCCAGCTGCGGGGGAGGGCGTGAAAAACTGTTTTTT
>11|TRBD1|TRBV29-1|TRBJ2-3
CSVEQGATQYF
TGCAGCGTTGAGCAGGGGGCAACGCAGTATTTT
>15|-|TRBV6-1|TRBJ2-1
CAIRTGGSGYNEQFF
TGTGCCATTCGTACCGGGGGTTCCGGGTACAATGAGCAGTTCTTC
>14|-|TRBV7-8|TRBJ1-2
CASPGLSANYGYTF
TGTGCCAGCCCTGGACTGTCGGCTAACTATGGCTACACCTTC
>13|TRBD1|TRBV6-5|TRBJ1-1
CASTSDRRTEAFF
TGTGCCAGCACCTCGGACAGGAGGACTGAAGCTTTCTTT
>17|TRBD1|TRBV4-1|TRBJ2-2
CASSQDLQGAFAGELFF
TGCGCCAGCAGCCAAGATCTACAGGGGGCTTTCGCCGGGGAGCTGTTTTTT
>15|-|TRBV9|TRBJ2-3
CASSVGPRNTDTQYF
TGTGCCAGCAGCGTAGGCCCGCGGAACACAGATACGCAGTATTTT
>13|-|TRBV5-1|TRBJ1-1
CASSIVDKSEAFF
TGCGCCAGCAGCATAGTTGACAAAAGTGAAGCTTTCTTT
>16|TRBD2|TRBV5-6|TRBJ2-1
CASSLSGRGSYNEQFF
TGTGCCAGCAGCCTTAGCGGGAGGGGCTCCTACAATGAGCAGTTCTTC
>19|TRBD1|TRBV7-8|TRBJ1-6
CASSLAVTGRSSYNSPLHF
TGTGCCAGCAGCTTAGCGGTGACAGGGAGAAGCTCCTATAATTCACCCCTCCACTTT
>17|TRBD1|TRBV15|TRBJ2-5
CATSPMTRDREQETQYF
TGTGCCACCAGCCCAATGACACGGGACAGGGAACAAGAGACCCAGTACTTC
>14|-|TRBV11-2|TRBJ2-7
CASSLEWTTYEQYF
TGTGCCAGCAGCCTTGAATGGACTACCTACGAGCAGTACTTC
>15|-|TRBV5-1|TRBJ2-7
CASSAFGGQSYEQYF
TGCGCCAGCAGCGCCTTCGGTGGACAGTCCTACGAGCAGTACTTC